This T cell receptor (beta chain) was documented in a study of OX40 agonist ivuxolimab in advanced cancers. The germline gives CDR1 LGHNA, CDR2 YSLEER. This CDR3 comprises 14 residues. The V gene lost 1 base and the J gene lost 3 bases, with 10 bases spanning the gap. Method: immunoSEQ multiplex PCR; TCRdb's copy keeps in-frame clones and lacks some. The table has 66,000 or so clones, 92% seen once. This chain links TRBV4-3 with TRBJ2-7, with D possibly matching TRBD1 (5 bases). This TCR was recovered from an adult with an advanced solid tumor such as melanoma, head and neck, liver or kidney cancer. The sequencing used CD4+ or CD8+ T cells sorted from blood, collected in a trial of the OX40 agonist ivuxolimab. The CDR3 here is CASSQGTPGYEQYF. The CDR3 nucleotides are TGCGCCAGCAGCCAAGGGACACCTGGCTACGAGCAGTACTTC.